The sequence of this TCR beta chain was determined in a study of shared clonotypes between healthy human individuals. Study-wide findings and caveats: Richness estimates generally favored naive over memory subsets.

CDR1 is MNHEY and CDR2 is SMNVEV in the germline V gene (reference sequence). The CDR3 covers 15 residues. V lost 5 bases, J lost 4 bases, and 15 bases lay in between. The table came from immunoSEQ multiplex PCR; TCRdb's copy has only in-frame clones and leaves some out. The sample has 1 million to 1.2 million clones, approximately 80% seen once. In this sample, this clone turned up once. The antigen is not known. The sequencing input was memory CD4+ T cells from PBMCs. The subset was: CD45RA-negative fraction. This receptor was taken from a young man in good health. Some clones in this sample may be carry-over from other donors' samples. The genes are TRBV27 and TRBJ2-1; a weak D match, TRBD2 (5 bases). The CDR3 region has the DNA TGTGCCAGCAGTCTAGTTCGATCGGGATACAATGAGCAGTTCTTC. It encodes CASSLVRSGYNEQFF.